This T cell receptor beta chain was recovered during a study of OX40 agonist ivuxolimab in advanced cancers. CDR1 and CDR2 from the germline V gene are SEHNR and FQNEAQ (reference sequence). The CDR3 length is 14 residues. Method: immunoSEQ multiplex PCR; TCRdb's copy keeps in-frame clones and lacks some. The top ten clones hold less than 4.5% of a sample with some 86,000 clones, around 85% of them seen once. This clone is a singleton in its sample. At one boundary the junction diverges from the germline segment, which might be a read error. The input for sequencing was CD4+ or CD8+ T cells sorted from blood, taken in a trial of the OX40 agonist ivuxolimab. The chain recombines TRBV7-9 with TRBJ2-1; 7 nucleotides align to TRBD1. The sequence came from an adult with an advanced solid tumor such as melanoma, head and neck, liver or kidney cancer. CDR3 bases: TGTGCCAGCAGCCCTCGTTTGGGACAGCGGATTCCGGTCTTC. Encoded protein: CASSPRLGQRIPVF.